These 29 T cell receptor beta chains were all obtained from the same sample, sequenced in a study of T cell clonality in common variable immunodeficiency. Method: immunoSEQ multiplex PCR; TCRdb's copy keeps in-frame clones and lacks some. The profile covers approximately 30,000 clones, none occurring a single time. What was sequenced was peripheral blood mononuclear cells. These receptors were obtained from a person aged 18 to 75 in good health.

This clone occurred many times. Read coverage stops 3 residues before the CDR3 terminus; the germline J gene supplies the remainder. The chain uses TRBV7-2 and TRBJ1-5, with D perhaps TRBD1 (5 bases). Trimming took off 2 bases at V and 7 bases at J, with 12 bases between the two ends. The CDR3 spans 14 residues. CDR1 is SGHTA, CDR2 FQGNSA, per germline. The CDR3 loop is CASSLQGNGQPQHF. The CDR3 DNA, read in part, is TGTGCCAGCAGCTTACAGGGCAACGGGCAGCCC.

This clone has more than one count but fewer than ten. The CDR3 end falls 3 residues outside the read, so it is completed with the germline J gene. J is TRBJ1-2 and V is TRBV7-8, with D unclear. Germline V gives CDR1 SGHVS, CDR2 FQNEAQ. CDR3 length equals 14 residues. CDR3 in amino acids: CASSLHAGTDTYTF. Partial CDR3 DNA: TGTGCCAGCAGCTTACACGCAGGCACAGATACC.

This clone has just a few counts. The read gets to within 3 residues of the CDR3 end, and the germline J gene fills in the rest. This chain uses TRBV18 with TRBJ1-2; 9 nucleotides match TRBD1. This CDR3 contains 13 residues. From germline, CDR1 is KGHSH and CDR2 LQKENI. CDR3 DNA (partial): TGTGCCAGCTCAATGGGACAGGGAGGTGAC. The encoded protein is CASSMGQGGD. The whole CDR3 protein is CASSMGQGGDYTF.

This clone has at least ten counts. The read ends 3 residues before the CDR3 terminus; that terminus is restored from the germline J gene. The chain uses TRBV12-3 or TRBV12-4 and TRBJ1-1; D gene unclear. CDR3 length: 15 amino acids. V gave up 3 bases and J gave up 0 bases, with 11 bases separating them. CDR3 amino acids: CASSFLAGMNTEAFF. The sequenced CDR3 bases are TGTGCCAGCAGTTTTCTTGCGGGGATGAACACTGAA.

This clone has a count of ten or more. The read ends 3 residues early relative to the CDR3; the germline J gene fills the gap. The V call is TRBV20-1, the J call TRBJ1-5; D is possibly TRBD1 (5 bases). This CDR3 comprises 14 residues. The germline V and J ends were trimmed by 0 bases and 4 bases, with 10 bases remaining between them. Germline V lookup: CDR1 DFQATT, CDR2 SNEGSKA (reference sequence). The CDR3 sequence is CSAREGGGNQPQHF. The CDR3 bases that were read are TGCAGTGCTAGAGAGGGGGGAGGTAATCAGCCC.

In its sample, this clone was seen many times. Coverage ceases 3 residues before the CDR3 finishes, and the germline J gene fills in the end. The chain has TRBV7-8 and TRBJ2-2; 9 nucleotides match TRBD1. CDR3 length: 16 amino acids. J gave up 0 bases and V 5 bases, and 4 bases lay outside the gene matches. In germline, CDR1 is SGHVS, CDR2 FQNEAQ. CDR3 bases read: TGTGCCAGCAGCCCCAGACAGGGGGCGAACACCGGGGAG. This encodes CASSPRQGANTGE. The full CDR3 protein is CASSPRQGANTGELFF.

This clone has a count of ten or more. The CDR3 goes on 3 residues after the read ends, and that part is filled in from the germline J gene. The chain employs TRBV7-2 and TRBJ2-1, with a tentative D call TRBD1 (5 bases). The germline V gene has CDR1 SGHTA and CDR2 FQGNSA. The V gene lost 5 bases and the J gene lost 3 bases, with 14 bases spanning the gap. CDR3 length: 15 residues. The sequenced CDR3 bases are TGTGCCAGCAGCGCCAGGGTTGGGAACTACAATGAG. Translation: CASSARVGNYNE. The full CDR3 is CASSARVGNYNEQFF.

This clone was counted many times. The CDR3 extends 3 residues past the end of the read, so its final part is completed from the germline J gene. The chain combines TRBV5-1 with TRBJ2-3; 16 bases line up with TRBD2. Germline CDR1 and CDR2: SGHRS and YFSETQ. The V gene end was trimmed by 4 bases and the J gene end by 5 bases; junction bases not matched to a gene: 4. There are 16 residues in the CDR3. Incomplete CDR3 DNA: TGCGCCAGCAGCCACGGGACTAGCGGGGGGGAAGATACG. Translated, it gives CASSHGTSGGEDT. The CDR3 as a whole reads CASSHGTSGGEDTQYF.

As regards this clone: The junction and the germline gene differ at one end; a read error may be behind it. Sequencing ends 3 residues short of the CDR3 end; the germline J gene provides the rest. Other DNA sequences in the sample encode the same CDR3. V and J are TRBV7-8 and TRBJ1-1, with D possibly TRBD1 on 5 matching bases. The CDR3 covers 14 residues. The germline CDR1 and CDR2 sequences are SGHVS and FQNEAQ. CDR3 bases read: TGTGCCAGTAGCTTAGAGGGGCGATGGACTGAA. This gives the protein CASSLEGRWTE. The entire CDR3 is CASSLEGRWTEAFF.

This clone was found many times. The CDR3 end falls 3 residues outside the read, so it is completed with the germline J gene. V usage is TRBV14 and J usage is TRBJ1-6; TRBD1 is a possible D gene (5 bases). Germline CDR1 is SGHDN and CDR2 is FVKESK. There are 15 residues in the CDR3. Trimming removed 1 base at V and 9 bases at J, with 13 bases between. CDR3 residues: CASSQAGAGISPLHF. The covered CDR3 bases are TGTGCCAGCAGCCAAGCTGGGGCAGGGATTTCACCC.

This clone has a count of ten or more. Incomplete CDR3 DNA: TGCAGCGTTGAAGAGGGTACCGGGACAGGGCACTACGAG. Encoded protein: CSVEEGTGTGHYE. In full, the CDR3 reads CSVEEGTGTGHYEQYF. J is TRBJ2-7 and V is TRBV29-1, with 9 bases aligning to TRBD1. Read coverage stops 3 residues before the CDR3 terminus; the germline J gene supplies the remainder. The CDR3 extends over 16 amino acids. The germline V gene encodes CDR1 SQVTM and CDR2 ANQGSEA. After removal of 0 bases from V and 3 bases from J, the junction contained 9 bases not matched to a gene.

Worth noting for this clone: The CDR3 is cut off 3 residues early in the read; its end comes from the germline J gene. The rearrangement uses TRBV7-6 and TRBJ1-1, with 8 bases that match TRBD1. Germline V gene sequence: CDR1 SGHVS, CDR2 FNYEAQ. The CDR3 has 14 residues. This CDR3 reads CASSSDRGEETAFF. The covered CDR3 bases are TGTGCCAGCAGCTCCGACAGGGGAGAAGAGACC. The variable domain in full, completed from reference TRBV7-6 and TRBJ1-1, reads GAGVSQSPRYKVTKRGQDVALRCDPISGHVSLYWYRQALGQGPEFLTYFNYEAQQDKSGLPNDRFSAERPEGSISTLTIQRTEQRDSAMYRCASSSDRGEETAFFGQGTRLTVV.

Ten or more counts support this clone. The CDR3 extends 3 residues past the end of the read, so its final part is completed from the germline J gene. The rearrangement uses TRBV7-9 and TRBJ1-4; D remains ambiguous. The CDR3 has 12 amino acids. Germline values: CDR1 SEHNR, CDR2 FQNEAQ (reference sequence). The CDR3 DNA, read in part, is TGTGCCAGCAGCTTAGGAGACACGGAA. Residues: CASSLGDTE. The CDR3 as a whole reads CASSLGDTELFF.

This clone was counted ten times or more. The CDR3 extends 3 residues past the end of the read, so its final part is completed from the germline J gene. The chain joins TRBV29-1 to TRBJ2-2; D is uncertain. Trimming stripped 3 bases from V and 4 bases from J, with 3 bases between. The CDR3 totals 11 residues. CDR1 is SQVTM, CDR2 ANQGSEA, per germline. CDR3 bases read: TGCAGCGTTGATAGCACCGGGGAG. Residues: CSVDSTGE. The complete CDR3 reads CSVDSTGELFF.

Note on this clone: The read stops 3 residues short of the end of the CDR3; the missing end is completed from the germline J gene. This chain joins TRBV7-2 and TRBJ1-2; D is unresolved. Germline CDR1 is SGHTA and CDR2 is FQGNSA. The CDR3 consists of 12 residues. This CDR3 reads CASSFFIYDYTF. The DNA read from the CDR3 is TGTGCCAGCAGCTTTTTTATCTACGAC.

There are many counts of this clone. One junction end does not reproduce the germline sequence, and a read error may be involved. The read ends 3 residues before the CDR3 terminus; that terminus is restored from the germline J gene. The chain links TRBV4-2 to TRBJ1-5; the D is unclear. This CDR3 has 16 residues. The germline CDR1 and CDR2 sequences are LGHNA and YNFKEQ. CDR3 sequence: CASRHGTILSNQPQHF. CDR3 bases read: TGCGCCAGCAGGCACGGAACTATCCTTAGCAATCAGCCC.

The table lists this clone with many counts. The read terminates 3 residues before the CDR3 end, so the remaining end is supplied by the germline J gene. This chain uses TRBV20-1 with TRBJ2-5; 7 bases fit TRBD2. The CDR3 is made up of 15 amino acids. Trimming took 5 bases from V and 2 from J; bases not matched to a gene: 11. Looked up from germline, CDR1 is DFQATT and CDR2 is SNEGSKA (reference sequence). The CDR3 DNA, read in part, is TGCAGTGCTCCTAGCGGCTACCGACCACAAGAGACC. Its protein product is CSAPSGYRPQET. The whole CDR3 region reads CSAPSGYRPQETQYF.

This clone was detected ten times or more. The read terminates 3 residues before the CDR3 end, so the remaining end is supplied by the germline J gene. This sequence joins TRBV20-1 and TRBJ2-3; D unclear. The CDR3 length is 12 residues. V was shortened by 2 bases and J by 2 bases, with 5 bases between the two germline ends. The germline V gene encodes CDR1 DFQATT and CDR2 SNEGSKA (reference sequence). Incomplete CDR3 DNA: TGCAGTGCTAGAAAGGCCACAGATACG. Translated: CSARKATDT. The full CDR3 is CSARKATDTQYF.

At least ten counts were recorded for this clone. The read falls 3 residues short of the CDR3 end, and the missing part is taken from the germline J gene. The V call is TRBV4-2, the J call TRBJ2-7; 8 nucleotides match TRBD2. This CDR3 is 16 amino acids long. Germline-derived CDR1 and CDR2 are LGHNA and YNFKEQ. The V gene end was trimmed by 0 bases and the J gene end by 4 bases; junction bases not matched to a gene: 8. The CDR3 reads CASSQEGTRIGYEQYF. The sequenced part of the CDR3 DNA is TGTGCCAGCAGCCAAGAGGGGACTAGGATCGGTTACGAG.

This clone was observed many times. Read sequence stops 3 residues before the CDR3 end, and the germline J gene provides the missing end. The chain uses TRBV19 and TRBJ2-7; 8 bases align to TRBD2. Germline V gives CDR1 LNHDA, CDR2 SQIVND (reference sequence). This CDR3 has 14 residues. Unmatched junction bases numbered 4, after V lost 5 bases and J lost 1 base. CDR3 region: CASSVGGGSYEQYF. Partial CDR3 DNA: TGTGCCAGTAGTGTAGGCGGGGGGTCCTACGAG.

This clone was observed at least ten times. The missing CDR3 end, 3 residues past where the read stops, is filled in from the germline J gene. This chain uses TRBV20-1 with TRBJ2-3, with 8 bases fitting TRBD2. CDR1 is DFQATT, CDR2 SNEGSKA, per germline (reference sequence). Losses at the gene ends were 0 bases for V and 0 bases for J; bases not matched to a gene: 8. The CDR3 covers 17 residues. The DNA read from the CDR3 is TGCAGTGCTAGAGATCTCGAGAGCGGGGGAAGCACAGATACG. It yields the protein CSARDLESGGSTDT. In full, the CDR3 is CSARDLESGGSTDTQYF.

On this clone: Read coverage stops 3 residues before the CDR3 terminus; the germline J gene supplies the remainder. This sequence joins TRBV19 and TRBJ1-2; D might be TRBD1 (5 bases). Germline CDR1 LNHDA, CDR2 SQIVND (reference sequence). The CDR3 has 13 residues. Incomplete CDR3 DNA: TGTGCCAGTAGTATAGGCTTAGGGGATACC. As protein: CASSIGLGDT. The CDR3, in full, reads CASSIGLGDTYTF. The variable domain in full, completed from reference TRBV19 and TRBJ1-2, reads DGGITQSPKYLFRKEGQNVTLSCEQNLNHDAMYWYRQDPGQGLRLIYYSQIVNDFQKGDIAEGYSVSREKKESFPLTVTSAQKNPTAFYLCASSIGLGDTYTFGSGTRLTVV.

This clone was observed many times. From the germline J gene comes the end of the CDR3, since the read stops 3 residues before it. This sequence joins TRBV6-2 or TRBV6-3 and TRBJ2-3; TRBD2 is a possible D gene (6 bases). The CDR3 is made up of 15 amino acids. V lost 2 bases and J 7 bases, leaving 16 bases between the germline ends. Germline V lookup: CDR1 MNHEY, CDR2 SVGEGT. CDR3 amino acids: CASSYKAGLPYTQYF. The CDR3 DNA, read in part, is TGTGCCAGCAGTTACAAGGCGGGGCTCCCGTATACG.

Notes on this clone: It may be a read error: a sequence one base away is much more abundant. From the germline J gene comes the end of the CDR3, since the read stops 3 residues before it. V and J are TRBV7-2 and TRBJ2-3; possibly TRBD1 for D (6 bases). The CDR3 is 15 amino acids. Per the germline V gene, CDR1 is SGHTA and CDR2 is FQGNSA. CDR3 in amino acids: CASSLGGQYQETQYF. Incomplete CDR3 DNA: TGTGCCAGCAGCTTAGGGGGGCAGTACCAAGAGACG.

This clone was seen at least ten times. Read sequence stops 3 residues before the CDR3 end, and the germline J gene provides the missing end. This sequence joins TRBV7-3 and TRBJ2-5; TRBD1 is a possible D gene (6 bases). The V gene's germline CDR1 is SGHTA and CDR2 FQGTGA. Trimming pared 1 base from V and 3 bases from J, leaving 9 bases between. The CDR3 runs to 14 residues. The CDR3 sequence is CASSLNRDEETQYF. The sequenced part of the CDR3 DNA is TGTGCCAGCAGCTTAAACAGGGACGAAGAGACC.

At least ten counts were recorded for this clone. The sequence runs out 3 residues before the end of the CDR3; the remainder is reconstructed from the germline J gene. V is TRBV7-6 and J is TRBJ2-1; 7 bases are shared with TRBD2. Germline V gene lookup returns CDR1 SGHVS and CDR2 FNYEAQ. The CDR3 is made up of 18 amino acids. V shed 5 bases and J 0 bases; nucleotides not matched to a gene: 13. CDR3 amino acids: CASSPYGEGRHSYNEQFF. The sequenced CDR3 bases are TGTGCCAGCAGCCCGTACGGGGAGGGCAGGCACTCCTACAATGAG.

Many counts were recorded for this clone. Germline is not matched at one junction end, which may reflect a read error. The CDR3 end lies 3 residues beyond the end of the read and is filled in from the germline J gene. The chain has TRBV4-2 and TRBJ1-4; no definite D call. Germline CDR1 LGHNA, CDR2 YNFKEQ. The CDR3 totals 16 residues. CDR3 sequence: CASSQDRGRVREKLFF. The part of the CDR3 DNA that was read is TGCGCCAGCAGCCAAGATCGAGGGCGGGTTCGTGAAAAA.

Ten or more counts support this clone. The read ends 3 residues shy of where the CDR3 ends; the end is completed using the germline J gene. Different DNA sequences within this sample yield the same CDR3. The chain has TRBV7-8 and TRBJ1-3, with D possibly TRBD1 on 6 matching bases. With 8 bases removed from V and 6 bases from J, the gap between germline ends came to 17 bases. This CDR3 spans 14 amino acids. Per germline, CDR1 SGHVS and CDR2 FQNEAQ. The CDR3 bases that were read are TGTGCCAGCGGGGGACATCCTCTCGCAAACACC. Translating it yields CASGGHPLANT. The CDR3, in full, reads CASGGHPLANTIYF. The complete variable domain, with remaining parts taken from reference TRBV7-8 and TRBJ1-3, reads GAGVSQSPRYKVAKRGQDVALRCDPISGHVSLFWYQQALGQGPEFLTYFQNEAQLDKSGLPSDRFFAERPEGSVSTLKIQRTQQEDSAVYLCASGGHPLANTIYFGEGSWLTVV.

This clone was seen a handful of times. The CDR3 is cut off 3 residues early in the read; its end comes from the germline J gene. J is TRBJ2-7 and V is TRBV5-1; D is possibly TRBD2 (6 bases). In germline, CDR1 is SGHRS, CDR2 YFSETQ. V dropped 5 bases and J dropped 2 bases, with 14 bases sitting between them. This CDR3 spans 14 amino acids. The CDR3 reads CASRADPGAYEQYF. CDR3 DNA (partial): TGCGCCAGCAGGGCTGATCCGGGGGCCTACGAG.